This T cell receptor (beta chain) comes out of a study of T cell responses to AZD1222 COVID-19 vaccine. The CDR3 is made up of 15 amino acids. V lost 2 bases to trimming and J lost 3 bases; unmatched junction nucleotides: 6. Germline CDR1 and CDR2: SGHTA and FQGTGA. Assay used: immunoSEQ multiplex PCR; TCRdb lists only in-frame clones, some missing. The data show about 89,000 clones, with 89% seen just once and 5% to 6% held by the top ten. The specimen was peripheral blood, collected 28 days after the second AZD1222 dose. The rearrangement uses TRBV7-3 and TRBJ2-7, with TRBD1 matching 8 bases. The clonotype was recovered from an adult who received the AZD1222 COVID-19 vaccine. CDR3 residues: CASSLFLGTGYEQYF. In nucleotides, the CDR3 is TGTGCCAGCAGCTTATTCCTGGGGACAGGCTACGAGCAGTACTTC.